Listed below are T cell receptor beta chains from one sample, sequenced in a study of blood T cell repertoires in COVID-19. Profiled with immunoSEQ multiplex PCR; TCRdb holds only in-frame clones, not every one. Of about 140,000 clones in the sample, around 83% were seen once. The sequencing input was peripheral blood. The receptor set was obtained from a woman aged 80 or over with acute or convalescent COVID-19. Both conserved end residues are part of each CDR3. D genes are given only for firm matches. For some rows the clone size is stated as once, few or many, or as a class when expanded; others skip it.

>TRBD2|TRBV28|TRBJ2-1|few
TGTGCCAGCAGCCCCTTGGGAGGGTCGCGATTCTTC
CASSPLGGSRFF
>TRBD2|TRBV12-3/TRBV12-4|TRBJ2-7|-
TGTGCCAGCAGTTTTGGGGGGGGGTACGAGCAGTACTTC
CASSFGGGYEQYF
>-|TRBV21-1|TRBJ2-7|-
TGTGCCAGCAGCAAAGGGCCCGGACAGGGCGGAGGTTACGAGCAGTACTTC
CASSKGPGQGGGYEQYF
>-|TRBV24-1|TRBJ1-5|-
TGTGCCACATCTCGCGGGTATGGTCAGCCCCAGCATTTT
CATSRGYGQPQHF
>-|TRBV28|TRBJ2-1|-
TGTGCCAGCCTAACCGACAGGTGGGGTCAGTACTACAATGAGCAGTTCTTC
CASLTDRWGQYYNEQFF
>-|TRBV12-5|TRBJ1-2|-
TGTGCTAGTGGAGTGGCGCCGGGGACTGGAGGCTACACCTTC
CASGVAPGTGGYTF
>-|TRBV19|TRBJ1-2|-
TGTGCCAGTAGTCCAGGGACTAACTATGGCTACACCTTC
CASSPGTNYGYTF
>-|TRBV21-1|TRBJ1-2|-
TGTGCCAGCAGCAAATCTCCAGGCTATGGCTACACCTTC
CASSKSPGYGYTF
>-|TRBV2|TRBJ2-5|-
TGTGCCAGCAGAGAGGACAGAAACCAAGAGACCCAGTACTTC
CASREDRNQETQYF
>TRBD1|TRBV6-5|TRBJ1-1|-
TGTGCCAGCAACATGGACAGGGGGCGGACTGAAGCTTTCTTT
CASNMDRGRTEAFF
>TRBD1|TRBV18|TRBJ1-6|-
TGTGCCAGCTCACCAATGGGACAGGGGAGTAATTCACCCCTCCACTTT
CASSPMGQGSNSPLHF
>TRBD1|TRBV5-6|TRBJ1-1|-
TGTGCCAGCAGCTTGGAAGGGACAGATCTTTGG
CASSLEGTDLW
>-|TRBV24-1|TRBJ1-1|-
TGTGCCACCAGTGACCCGCGGCGCACTGAAGCTTTCTTT
CATSDPRRTEAFF
>-|TRBV2|TRBJ2-7|-
TGTGCCAGCCGGACAGTAAACTCCTACGAGCAGTACTTC
CASRTVNSYEQYF
>-|TRBV19|TRBJ2-3|-
TGTGCCAGTAGTATCCTCGGGGGAGATACGCAGTATTTT
CASSILGGDTQYF
>-|TRBV9|TRBJ1-1|-
TGTGCCAGCAGCGTAGGGCAGGCCAACACTGAAGCTTTCTTT
CASSVGQANTEAFF
>TRBD1|TRBV19|TRBJ1-1|-
TGTGCCAGCCGGGACAGCCTACTTGAAGCTTTCTTT
CASRDSLLEAFF
>TRBD1|TRBV5-4|TRBJ1-2|-
TGTGCCAGCAGCTTGGGAGGGACAGGGTCTAACTATGGCTACACCTTC
CASSLGGTGSNYGYTF
>TRBD1|TRBV30|TRBJ2-7|-
TGTGCCTCATCCACCGGGACAGGCTACGAGCAGTACTTC
CASSTGTGYEQYF
>TRBD1|TRBV7-8|TRBJ1-2|once
TGTGCCAGCAGCCCGACCACAGGGGGCTGGTATGGCTACACCTTC
CASSPTTGGWYGYTF
>-|TRBV3-1/TRBV3-2|TRBJ2-7|-
TGTGCCAGCAGCCAGGCCCCGGCGCGGGACGTGGGCGAGCAGTACTTC
CASSQAPARDVGEQYF
>-|TRBV27|TRBJ1-5|-
TGTGCCAGCACGAGCACAGGCGACCCCTATCAGCCCCAGCATTTT
CASTSTGDPYQPQHF
>TRBD1|TRBV5-1|TRBJ2-3|few
TGCGCCAGCCGCGAGGGGGCTCGGGGTACAGATACGCAGTATTTT
CASREGARGTDTQYF
>-|TRBV6-5|TRBJ2-7|-
TGTGCCAGCAGCAGGAGTAGCGGAGTTTACGAGCAGTACTTC
CASSRSSGVYEQYF
>-|TRBV10-1|TRBJ2-3|few
TGCGCCAGCAGTGAGGGGCGCAGGGGGGAGACAGATACGCAGTATTTT
CASSEGRRGETDTQYF
>-|TRBV5-4|TRBJ1-1|-
TGTGCCAGCAGCTTGGTGGGGGGGAACACTGAAGCTTTCTTT
CASSLVGGNTEAFF
>-|TRBV19|TRBJ1-6|-
TGTGCCAGTAGTATCAGAGGGAGTACACCCCTCCACTTT
CASSIRGSTPLHF
>-|TRBV30|TRBJ1-5|-
TGTGCCTGGAGTGAACTCAACAGCAATCAGCCCCAGCATTTT
CAWSELNSNQPQHF
>-|TRBV3-1/TRBV3-2|TRBJ1-6|-
TGTGCCAGCAGCCCCCGTCAGACAGATTCACCCCTCCACTTT
CASSPRQTDSPLHF
>TRBD1|TRBV5-1|TRBJ2-5|-
TGCGCCAGCAGCAACCGGGACAGGTTAGAGACCCAGTACTTC
CASSNRDRLETQYF